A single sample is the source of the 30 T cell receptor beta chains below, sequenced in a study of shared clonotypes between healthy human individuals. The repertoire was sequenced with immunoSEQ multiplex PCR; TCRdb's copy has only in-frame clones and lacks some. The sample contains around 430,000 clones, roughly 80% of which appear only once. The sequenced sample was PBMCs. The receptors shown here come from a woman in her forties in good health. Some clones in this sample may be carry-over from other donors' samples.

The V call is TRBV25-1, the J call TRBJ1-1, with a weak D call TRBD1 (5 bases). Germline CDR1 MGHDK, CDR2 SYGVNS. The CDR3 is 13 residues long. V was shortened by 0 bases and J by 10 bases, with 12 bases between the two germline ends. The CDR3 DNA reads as TGTGCCAGCAGTGAATATGGGGCAGGGTTAGCTTTCTTT. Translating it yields CASSEYGAGLAFF.

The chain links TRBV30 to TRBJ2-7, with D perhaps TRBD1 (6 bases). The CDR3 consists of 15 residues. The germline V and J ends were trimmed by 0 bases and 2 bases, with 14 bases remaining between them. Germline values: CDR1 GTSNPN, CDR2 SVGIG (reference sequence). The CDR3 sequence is CAWSVRDTPPYEQYF. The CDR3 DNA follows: TGTGCCTGGAGTGTACGGGACACGCCGCCCTACGAGCAGTACTTC.

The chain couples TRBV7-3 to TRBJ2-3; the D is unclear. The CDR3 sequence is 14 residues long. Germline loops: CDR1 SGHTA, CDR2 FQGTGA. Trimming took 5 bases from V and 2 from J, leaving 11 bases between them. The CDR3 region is CASSTLDFTDTQYF. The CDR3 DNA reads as TGTGCCAGCAGCACCCTCGACTTCACAGATACGCAGTATTTT. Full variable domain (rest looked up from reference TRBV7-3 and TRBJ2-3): GAGVSQTPSNKVTEKGKYVELRCDPISGHTALYWYRQSLGQGPEFLIYFQGTGAADDSGLPNDRFFAVRPEGSVSTLKIQRTERGDSAVYLCASSTLDFTDTQYFGPGTRLTVL.

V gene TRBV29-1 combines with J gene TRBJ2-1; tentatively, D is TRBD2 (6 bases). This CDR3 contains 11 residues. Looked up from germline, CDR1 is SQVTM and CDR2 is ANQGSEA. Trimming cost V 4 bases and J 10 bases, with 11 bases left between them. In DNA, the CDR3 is TGCAGCGTTGGATCGGGGGAGGAGCAGTTCTTC. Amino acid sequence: CSVGSGEEQFF.

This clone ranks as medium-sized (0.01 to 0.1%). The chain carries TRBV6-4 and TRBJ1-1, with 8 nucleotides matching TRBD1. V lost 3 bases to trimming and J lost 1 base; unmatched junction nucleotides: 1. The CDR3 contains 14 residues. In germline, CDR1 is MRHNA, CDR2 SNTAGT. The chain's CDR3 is CASSEGQENTEAFF. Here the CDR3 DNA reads TGTGCCAGCAGTGAGGGACAGGAGAACACTGAAGCTTTCTTT.

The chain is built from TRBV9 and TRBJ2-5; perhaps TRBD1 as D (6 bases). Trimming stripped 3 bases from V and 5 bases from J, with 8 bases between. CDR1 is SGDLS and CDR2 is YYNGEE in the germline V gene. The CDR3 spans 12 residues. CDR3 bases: TGTGCCAGCAGCGGAACAGGGGAGACCCAGTACTTC. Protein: CASSGTGETQYF.

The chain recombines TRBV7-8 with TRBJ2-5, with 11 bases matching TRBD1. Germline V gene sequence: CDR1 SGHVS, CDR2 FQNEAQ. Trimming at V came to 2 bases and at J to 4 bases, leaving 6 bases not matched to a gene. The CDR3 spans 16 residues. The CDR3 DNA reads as TGTGCCAGCAGCTTAAGGACAGGGGGCATCGCAGAGACCCAGTACTTC. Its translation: CASSLRTGGIAETQYF.

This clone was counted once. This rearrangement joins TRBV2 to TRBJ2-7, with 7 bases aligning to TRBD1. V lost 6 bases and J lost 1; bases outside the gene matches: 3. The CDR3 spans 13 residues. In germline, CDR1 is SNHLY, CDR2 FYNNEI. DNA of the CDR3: TGTGCCAGCAGCAGACAGGGTTCCTACGAGCAGTACTTC. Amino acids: CASSRQGSYEQYF.

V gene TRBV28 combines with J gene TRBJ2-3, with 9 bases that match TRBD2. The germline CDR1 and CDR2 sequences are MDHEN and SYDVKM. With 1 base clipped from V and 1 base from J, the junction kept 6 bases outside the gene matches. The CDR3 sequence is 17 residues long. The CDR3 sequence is CASSLLGTSYGTDTQYF. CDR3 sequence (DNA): TGTGCCAGCAGTTTATTGGGGACTAGCTATGGCACAGATACGCAGTATTTT.

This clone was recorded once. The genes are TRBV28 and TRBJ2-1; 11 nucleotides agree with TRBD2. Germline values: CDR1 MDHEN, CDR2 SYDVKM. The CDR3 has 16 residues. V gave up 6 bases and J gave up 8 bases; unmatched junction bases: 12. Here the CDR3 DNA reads TGTGCCAGCAGGGACAGTAGCGGGAGGGCCAGGGATGAGCAGTTCTTC. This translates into CASRDSSGRARDEQFF. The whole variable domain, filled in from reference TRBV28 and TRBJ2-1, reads DVKVTQSSRYLVKRTGEKVFLECVQDMDHENMFWYRQDPGLGLRLIYFSYDVKMKEKGDIPEGYSVSREKKERFSLILESASTNQTSMYLCASRDSSGRARDEQFFGPGTRLTVL.

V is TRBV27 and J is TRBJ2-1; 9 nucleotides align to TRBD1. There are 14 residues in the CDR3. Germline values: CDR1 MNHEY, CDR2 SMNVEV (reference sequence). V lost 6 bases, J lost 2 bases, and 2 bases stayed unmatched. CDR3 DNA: TGTGCCAGCAGAGGGACAGGGCCCTACAATGAGCAGTTCTTC. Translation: CASRGTGPYNEQFF.

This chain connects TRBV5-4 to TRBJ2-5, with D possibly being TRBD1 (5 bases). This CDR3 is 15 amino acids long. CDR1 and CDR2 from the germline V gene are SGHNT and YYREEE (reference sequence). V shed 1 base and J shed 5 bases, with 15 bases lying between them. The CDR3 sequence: CASSLMTVSKETQYF. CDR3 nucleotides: TGTGCCAGCAGCTTGATGACAGTCTCTAAGGAGACCCAGTACTTC.

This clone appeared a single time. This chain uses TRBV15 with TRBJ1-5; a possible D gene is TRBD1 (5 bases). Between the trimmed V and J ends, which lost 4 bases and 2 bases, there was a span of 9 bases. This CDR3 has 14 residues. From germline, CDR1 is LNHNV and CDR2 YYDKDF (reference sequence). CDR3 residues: CATSMLRGNQPQHF. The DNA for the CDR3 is TGTGCCACCAGCATGCTCAGGGGCAATCAGCCCCAGCATTTT.

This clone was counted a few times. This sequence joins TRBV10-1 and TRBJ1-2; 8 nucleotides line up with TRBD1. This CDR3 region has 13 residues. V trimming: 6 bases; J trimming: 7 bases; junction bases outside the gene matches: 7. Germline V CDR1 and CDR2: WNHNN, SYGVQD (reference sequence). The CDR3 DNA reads TGCGCCAGCAGCGAAACCGGGACAGGTGGCTACACCTTC. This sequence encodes CASSETGTGGYTF.

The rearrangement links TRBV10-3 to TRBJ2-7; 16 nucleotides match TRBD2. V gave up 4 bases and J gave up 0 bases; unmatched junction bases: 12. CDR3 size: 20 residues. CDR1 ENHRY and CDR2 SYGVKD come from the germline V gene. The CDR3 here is CAISVTLPGLAGGGSYEQYF. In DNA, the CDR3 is TGTGCCATCAGTGTGACTCTACCGGGACTAGCGGGAGGGGGCTCCTACGAGCAGTACTTC.

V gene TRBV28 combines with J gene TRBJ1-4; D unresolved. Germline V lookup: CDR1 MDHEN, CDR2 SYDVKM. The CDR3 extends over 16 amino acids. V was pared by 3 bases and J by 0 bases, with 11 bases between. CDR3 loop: CASSFWTDTTNEKLFF. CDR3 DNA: TGTGCCAGCAGTTTTTGGACGGATACAACTAATGAAAAACTGTTTTTT.

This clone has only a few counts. In DNA form, the CDR3 reads TGTGCCAGCAGTCTAGGACTAGCCGTCCACAATGAGCAGTTCTTC. It specifies CASSLGLAVHNEQFF. This sequence joins TRBV7-9 and TRBJ2-1; 8 bases agree with TRBD2. From germline, CDR1 is SEHNR and CDR2 FQNEAQ (reference sequence). The CDR3 spans 15 residues. Losses at the gene ends were 6 bases for V and 5 bases for J; bases not matched to a gene: 9.

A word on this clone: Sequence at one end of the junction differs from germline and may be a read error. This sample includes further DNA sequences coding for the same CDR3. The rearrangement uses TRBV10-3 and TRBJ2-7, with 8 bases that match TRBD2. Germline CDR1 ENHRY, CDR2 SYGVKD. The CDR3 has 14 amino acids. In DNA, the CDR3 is TGTGCCATCAGAAAGACTAGCGATACCTACGAGCAGTACTTT. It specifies CAIRKTSDTYEQYF.

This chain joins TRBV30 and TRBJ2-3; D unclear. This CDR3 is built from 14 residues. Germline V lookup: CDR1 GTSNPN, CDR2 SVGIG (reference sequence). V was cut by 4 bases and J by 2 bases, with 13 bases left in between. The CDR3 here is CAWNLGGLTDTQYF. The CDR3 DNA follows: TGTGCCTGGAACCTTGGCGGCCTCACAGATACGCAGTATTTT.

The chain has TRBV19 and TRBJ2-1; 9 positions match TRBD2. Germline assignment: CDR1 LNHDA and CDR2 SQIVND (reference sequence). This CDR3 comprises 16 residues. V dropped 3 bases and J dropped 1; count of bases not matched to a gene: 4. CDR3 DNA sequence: TGTGCCAGTAGTATCGGCGGGAGGGTTTCCTACAATGAGCAGTTCTTC. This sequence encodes CASSIGGRVSYNEQFF.

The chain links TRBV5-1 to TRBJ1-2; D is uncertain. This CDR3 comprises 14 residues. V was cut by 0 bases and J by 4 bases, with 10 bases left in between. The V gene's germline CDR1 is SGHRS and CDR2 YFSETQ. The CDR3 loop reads CASSLETTSYGYTF. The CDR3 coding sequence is TGCGCCAGCAGCTTGGAAACCACATCCTATGGCTACACCTTC.

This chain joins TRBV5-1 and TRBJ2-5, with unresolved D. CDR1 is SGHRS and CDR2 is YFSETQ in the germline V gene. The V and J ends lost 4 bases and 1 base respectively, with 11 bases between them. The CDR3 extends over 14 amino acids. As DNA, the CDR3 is TGCGCCAGCAGCCCGCAAGATCTCCAAGAGACCCAGTACTTC. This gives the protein CASSPQDLQETQYF. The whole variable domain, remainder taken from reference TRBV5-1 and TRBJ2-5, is KAGVTQTPRYLIKTRGQQVTLSCSPISGHRSVSWYQQTPGQGLQFLFEYFSETQRNKGNFPGRFSGRQFSNSRSEMNVSTLELGDSALYLCASSPQDLQETQYFGPGTRLLVL.

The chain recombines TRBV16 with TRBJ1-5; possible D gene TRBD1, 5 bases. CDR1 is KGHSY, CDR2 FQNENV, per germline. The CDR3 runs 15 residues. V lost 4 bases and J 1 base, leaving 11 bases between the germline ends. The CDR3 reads CASSPGRTSNQPQHF. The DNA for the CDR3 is TGTGCCAGCAGCCCAGGACGGACAAGCAATCAGCCCCAGCATTTT.

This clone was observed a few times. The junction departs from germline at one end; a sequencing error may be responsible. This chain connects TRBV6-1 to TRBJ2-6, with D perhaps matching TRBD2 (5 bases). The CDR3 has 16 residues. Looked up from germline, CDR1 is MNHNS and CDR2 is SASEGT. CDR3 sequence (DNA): TGTGCCAGCAGTGAATTGGACTTCTCTGGGGTCAACGTCCTAACTTTC. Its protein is CASSELDFSGVNVLTF.

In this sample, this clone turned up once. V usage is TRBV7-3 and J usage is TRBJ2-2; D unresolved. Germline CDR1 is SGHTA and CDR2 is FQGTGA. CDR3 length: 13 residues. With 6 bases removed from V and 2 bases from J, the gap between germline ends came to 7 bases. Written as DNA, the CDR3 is TGTGCCAGCAGGGCAGACAACACCGGGGAGCTGTTTTTT. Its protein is CASRADNTGELFF.

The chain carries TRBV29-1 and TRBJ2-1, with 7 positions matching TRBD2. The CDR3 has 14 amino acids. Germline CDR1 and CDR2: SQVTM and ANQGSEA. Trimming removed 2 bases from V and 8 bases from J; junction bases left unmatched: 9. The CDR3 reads CSVELAERRDEQFF. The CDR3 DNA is TGCAGCGTTGAACTAGCGGAGCGAAGGGATGAGCAGTTCTTC.

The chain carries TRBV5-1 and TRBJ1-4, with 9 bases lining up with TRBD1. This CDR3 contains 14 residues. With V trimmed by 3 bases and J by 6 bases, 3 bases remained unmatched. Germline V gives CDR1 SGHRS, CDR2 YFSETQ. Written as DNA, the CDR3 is TGCGCCAGCAGCTCGGGGACAGGGTATGAAAAACTGTTTTTT. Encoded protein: CASSSGTGYEKLFF.

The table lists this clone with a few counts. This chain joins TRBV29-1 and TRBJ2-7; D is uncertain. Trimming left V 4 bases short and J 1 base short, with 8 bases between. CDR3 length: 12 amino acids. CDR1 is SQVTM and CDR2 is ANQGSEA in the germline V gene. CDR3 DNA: TGCAGCGTTGTTCAGGAGTCCTACGAGCAGTACTTC. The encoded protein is CSVVQESYEQYF.

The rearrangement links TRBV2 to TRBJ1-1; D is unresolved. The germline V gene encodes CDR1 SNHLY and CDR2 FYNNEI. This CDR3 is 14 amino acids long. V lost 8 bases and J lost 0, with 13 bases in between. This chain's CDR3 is CASSYVNMNTEAFF. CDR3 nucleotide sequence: TGTGCCAGCTCGTATGTGAACATGAACACTGAAGCTTTCTTT.

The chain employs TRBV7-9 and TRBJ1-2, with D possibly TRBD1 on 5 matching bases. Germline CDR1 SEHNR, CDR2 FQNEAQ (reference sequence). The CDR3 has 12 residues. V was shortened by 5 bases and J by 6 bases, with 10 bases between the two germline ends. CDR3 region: CASSARDHGYTF. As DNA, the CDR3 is TGTGCCAGCAGCGCCAGGGATCATGGCTACACCTTC.